Each of the 24 T cell receptor beta chains below was sequenced from the same sample in a study of blood T cell repertoires in COVID-19. Only in-frame clones appear in the TCRdb table, and some are missing; sequencing was by immunoSEQ multiplex PCR. The repertoire has a few hundred thousand clones, approximately 85% of them found once; the top ten carry about 7%. The sequencing sample was made of peripheral blood. The source is a human donor in a cohort sampled during active COVID-19.

The chain carries TRBV5-8 and TRBJ2-7; a possible D gene is TRBD1 (5 bases). CDR3 length: 12 amino acids. Between the trimmed V and J ends, which lost 6 bases and 3 bases, there was a span of 10 bases. Germline values: CDR1 SGHTS, CDR2 YDEGEE. This chain's CDR3 is CASKQAYYEQYF. CDR3 sequence (DNA): TGTGCCAGCAAACAGGCATACTACGAGCAGTACTTC.

The genes are TRBV28 and TRBJ1-4; 7 bases align to TRBD1. Trimming cost V 5 bases and J 5 bases; bases outside gene matches: 8. Germline assignment: CDR1 MDHEN and CDR2 SYDVKM. The CDR3 extends over 15 amino acids. Here the CDR3 reads CASSGTGEKNEKLFF. The CDR3 nucleotides read TGTGCCAGCAGTGGAACAGGGGAAAAAAATGAAAAACTGTTTTTT. The variable domain in full, completed from reference TRBV28 and TRBJ1-4, reads DVKVTQSSRYLVKRTGEKVFLECVQDMDHENMFWYRQDPGLGLRLIYFSYDVKMKEKGDIPEGYSVSREKKERFSLILESASTNQTSMYLCASSGTGEKNEKLFFGSGTQLSVL.

The genes are TRBV2 and TRBJ1-6; D possibly corresponds to TRBD1 (5 bases). V lost 3 bases to trimming and J lost 9 bases, with 21 bases between them. This CDR3 has 17 residues. The germline gives CDR1 SNHLY, CDR2 FYNNEI. The CDR3 loop reads CASSEPRSGGQGSPLHF. The CDR3 nucleotides are TGTGCCAGCAGTGAGCCCCGATCGGGAGGGCAGGGTTCACCCCTCCACTTT.

Ten or more counts support this clone. This chain uses TRBV10-1 with TRBJ2-2; TRBD1 matches at 8 bases. There are 16 residues in the CDR3. V dropped 3 bases and J dropped 2; count of bases not matched to a gene: 5. CDR1 is WNHNN, CDR2 SYGVQD, per germline (reference sequence). The CDR3 region has the DNA TGCGCCAGCAGTGACCCGGGACAGGCAAACACCGGGGAGCTGTTTTTT. Its protein product is CASSDPGQANTGELFF.

V is TRBV6-5 and J is TRBJ1-1, with D perhaps matching TRBD1 (5 bases). V lost 2 bases and J 1 base, leaving 14 bases between the germline ends. Germline assignment: CDR1 MNHEY and CDR2 SVGAGI. This CDR3 has 16 amino acids. The DNA for the CDR3 is TGTGCCAGCAGTTACCAAATTTTGACAGCGAACACTGAAGCTTTCTTT. Amino acids: CASSYQILTANTEAFF.

J is TRBJ1-2 and V is TRBV7-9; 10 nucleotides agree with TRBD1. Germline lookup yields CDR1 SEHNR and CDR2 FQNEAQ (reference sequence). The junction had 6 bases not matched to a gene; V was cut back by 2 bases and J by 6 bases. The CDR3 loop spans 15 amino acids. The CDR3 loop reads CASSLIGTGEDGYTF. CDR3 DNA sequence: TGTGCCAGCAGCTTAATTGGGACAGGGGAAGATGGCTACACCTTC.

In this sample, this clone turned up once. The chain uses TRBV2 and TRBJ1-1; weak D call: TRBD1 (5 bases). V was shortened by 8 bases and J by 0 bases, with 13 bases between the two germline ends. This CDR3 has 14 residues. Germline-derived CDR1 and CDR2 are SNHLY and FYNNEI. CDR3 nucleotides: TGTGCCAGCCCCACCAGGGAACTGAACACTGAAGCTTTCTTT. It encodes CASPTRELNTEAFF. Full variable domain (remainder filled in from reference TRBV2 and TRBJ1-1): EPEVTQTPSHQVTQMGQEVILRCVPISNHLYFYWYRQILGQKVEFLVSFYNNEISEKSEIFDDQFSVERPDGSNFTLKIRSTKLEDSAMYFCASPTRELNTEAFFGQGTRLTVV.

The CDR3: CASSTGAAWALNSGANVLTF. The CDR3 nucleotides are TGCGCCAGCAGCACAGGGGCAGCCTGGGCCCTAAACTCTGGGGCCAACGTCCTGACTTTC. The chain links TRBV5-1 to TRBJ2-6, with TRBD1 matching 7 bases. CDR1 and CDR2 from the germline V gene are SGHRS and YFSETQ. Trimming at V came to 4 bases and at J to 0 bases, leaving 16 bases not matched to a gene. The CDR3 is 20 residues long.

J is TRBJ1-5 and V is TRBV6-1; the D gene is possibly TRBD1 (6 bases). The V gene's germline CDR1 is MNHNS and CDR2 SASEGT. V dropped 3 bases and J dropped 3 bases, with 12 bases sitting between them. The CDR3 runs to 15 residues. The CDR3 spells CASSEVGGANQPQHF. In nucleotides, the CDR3 is TGTGCCAGCAGTGAGGTAGGGGGGGCCAATCAGCCCCAGCATTTT.

The chain combines TRBV27 with TRBJ2-3; D is possibly TRBD2 (6 bases). Germline V gene sequence: CDR1 MNHEY, CDR2 SMNVEV (reference sequence). The CDR3 length is 14 residues. V lost 3 bases, J lost 1 base, and 8 bases lay in between. The DNA of the CDR3 is TGTGCCAGCAGTTTTACGGGGGGCACAGATACGCAGTATTTT. This codes for CASSFTGGTDTQYF.

This chain joins TRBV24-1 and TRBJ2-4; D might be TRBD1 (6 bases). The germline V gene encodes CDR1 KGHDR and CDR2 SFDVKD. Trimming left V 3 bases short and J 6 bases short, with 8 bases between. The CDR3 has 13 amino acids. CDR3: CATSDTGINIQYF. The CDR3 nucleotides are TGTGCCACCAGTGATACAGGGATAAACATTCAGTACTTC.

This rearrangement joins TRBV6-1 to TRBJ2-1; 7 nucleotides match TRBD1. The V gene's germline CDR1 is MNHNS and CDR2 SASEGT. This CDR3 has 14 amino acids. V lost 2 bases and J lost 9; bases outside the gene matches: 7. CDR3 in amino acids: CASSETAGGREQFF. Written as DNA, the CDR3 is TGTGCCAGCAGTGAAACAGCAGGGGGACGTGAGCAGTTCTTC.

This clone appeared a few times. The rearrangement links TRBV9 to TRBJ2-2; D may be TRBD2 (7 bases). CDR1 and CDR2 (germline): SGDLS, YYNGEE. Deletions cut 3 bases from V and 1 base from J, with 22 bases between. The CDR3 is 19 residues long. The chain's CDR3 is CASSALGAGKGENTGELFF. The CDR3 DNA sequence: TGTGCCAGCAGCGCCCTTGGAGCGGGAAAGGGGGAGAACACCGGGGAGCTGTTTTTT.

The J gene is TRBJ1-2, the V gene TRBV7-3; tentatively, D is TRBD1 (6 bases). With 2 bases removed from V and 5 bases from J, the gap between germline ends came to 18 bases. CDR1 and CDR2 (germline): SGHTA, FQGTGA. This CDR3 has 16 amino acids. DNA for the CDR3: TGTGCCAGCAGCTTATATGGGGGCGCATCGGGATATGGCTACACCTTC. Amino acid sequence: CASSLYGGASGYGYTF.

The chain recombines TRBV19 with TRBJ2-3, with D possibly TRBD1 on 7 matching bases. With 7 bases removed from V and 0 bases from J, the gap between germline ends came to 14 bases. The CDR3 runs 15 residues. Germline V lookup: CDR1 LNHDA, CDR2 SQIVND (reference sequence). The CDR3 sequence: CASKPQGGSTDTQYF. The CDR3 DNA sequence: TGTGCCAGTAAACCCCAGGGGGGTAGCACAGATACGCAGTATTTT.

CDR3 residues: CARSGTNYGYTF. In DNA, the CDR3 is TGTGCCAGATCGGGGACAAACTATGGCTACACCTTC. V usage is TRBV2 and J usage is TRBJ1-2; D possibly corresponds to TRBD1 (6 bases). Trimming stripped 9 bases from V and 2 bases from J, with 10 bases between. The length of the CDR3 is 12 residues. Germline CDR1 and CDR2: SNHLY and FYNNEI.

The rearrangement uses TRBV24-1 and TRBJ2-5; a weak D match, TRBD2 (5 bases). This CDR3 region has 13 residues. Germline V gene lookup returns CDR1 KGHDR and CDR2 SFDVKD. Trimming stripped 9 bases from V and 2 bases from J, with 12 bases between. The CDR3 loop is CATPGRAQETQYF. CDR3 DNA: TGTGCCACCCCTGGGAGAGCTCAAGAGACCCAGTACTTC.

This rearrangement joins TRBV10-3 to TRBJ2-7, with 7 bases matching TRBD2. The CDR3 is made up of 13 amino acids. V shed 10 bases and J 5 bases; nucleotides not matched to a gene: 11. The germline V gene encodes CDR1 ENHRY and CDR2 SYGVKD. CDR3 protein: CATSRRGEDEQYF. In DNA, the CDR3 is TGTGCCACGAGCCGCCGGGGGGAGGACGAGCAGTACTTC.

The chain combines TRBV7-2 with TRBJ1-4; TRBD1 matches 7 bases. The CDR3 runs 15 residues. CDR1 is SGHTA, CDR2 FQGNSA, per germline. With 5 bases clipped from V and 4 bases from J, the junction kept 7 bases outside the gene matches. The CDR3 nucleotides are TGTGCCAGCAGCATCGGGCCAGGGGGTAATGAAAAACTGTTTTTT. It codes for CASSIGPGGNEKLFF.

This clone was recorded only once. The V gene is TRBV9, the J gene TRBJ2-7; D may be TRBD2 (6 bases). Germline CDR1 SGDLS, CDR2 YYNGEE. This CDR3 contains 15 residues. V was pared by 4 bases and J by 2 bases, with 16 bases between. The CDR3 is CASSTRGGAPYEQYF. CDR3 DNA: TGTGCCAGCAGCACCCGTGGAGGGGCCCCCTACGAGCAGTACTTC.

This clone was recorded only once. The rearrangement joins TRBV4-2 to TRBJ2-5; D is unresolved. V was shortened by 2 bases and J by 2 bases, with 3 bases between the two germline ends. CDR1 is LGHNA, CDR2 YNFKEQ, per germline. The CDR3 sequence is 12 residues long. The chain's CDR3 is CASSQLQETQYF. The CDR3, as DNA: TGTGCCAGCAGCCAACTTCAAGAGACCCAGTACTTC.

The chain recombines TRBV5-1 with TRBJ1-2, with 7 bases aligning to TRBD1. The CDR3 extends over 15 amino acids. V lost 4 bases and J lost 7; bases outside the gene matches: 13. Germline V gives CDR1 SGHRS, CDR2 YFSETQ. CDR3: CASSTLEGASSGYTF. The CDR3 nucleotides read TGCGCCAGCAGCACTCTCGAGGGGGCGAGCTCTGGCTACACCTTC.

This sequence joins TRBV15 and TRBJ1-1, with a possible D match to TRBD1 (6 bases). Trimming took 0 bases from V and 1 from J, leaving 9 bases between them. From germline, CDR1 is LNHNV and CDR2 YYDKDF (reference sequence). This CDR3 has 15 residues. The CDR3, as DNA: TGTGCCACCAGCAGAGACACAGGGTGGAACACTGAAGCTTTCTTT. Translation gives CATSRDTGWNTEAFF.

This chain uses TRBV3-1 (or the pseudogene TRBV3-2) with TRBJ2-7, with a tentative D call TRBD1 (6 bases). Trimming removed 8 bases at V and 4 bases at J, with 15 bases between. From germline, CDR1 is LGHDT and CDR2 YNNKEL (reference sequence). The CDR3 consists of 13 residues. The DNA for the CDR3 is TGTGCCAGCGGGCGACAGGAATTATACGAGCAGTACTTC. This codes for CASGRQELYEQYF.